The 23 T cell receptor beta chains listed next were all sequenced from one sample in a study of identifying expanded T cells in peripheral blood. The table came from immunoSEQ multiplex PCR; TCRdb's copy has only in-frame clones and leaves some out. The table includes about 89,000 clones, around 88% detected once. Source material: blood. The receptor source for this set is a person between 18 and 69 years old in good health.

This clone was seen a single time. This chain joins TRBV4-3 and TRBJ2-5, with 7 bases fitting TRBD2. CDR1 and CDR2 (germline): LGHNA, YSLEER. Germline trimming cut 0 bases from V and 5 bases from J; bases unmatched to any gene: 6. The CDR3 has 15 residues. CDR3 sequence: CASSQDSGLVETQYF. The CDR3 DNA sequence: TGCGCCAGCAGCCAAGATAGCGGGCTGGTGGAGACCCAGTACTTC.

V usage is TRBV6-5 and J usage is TRBJ1-1; D remains unclear. CDR1 is MNHEY, CDR2 SVGAGI, per germline. V was clipped by 6 bases and J by 4 bases, with 12 bases between them. This CDR3 comprises 13 residues. The CDR3 spells CASSLSEITEAFF. The DNA for the CDR3 is TGTGCCAGCAGCCTATCGGAAATCACTGAAGCTTTCTTT.

The CDR3, as DNA: TGTGCCAGCAGTCCTCAGGGAGGGGGCAATGAAAAACTGTTTTTT. It specifies CASSPQGGGNEKLFF. The chain has TRBV7-6 and TRBJ1-4; 7 bases align to TRBD1. The V segment lost 6 bases and the J segment 5 bases; nucleotides outside the gene matches: 9. The CDR3 loop spans 15 amino acids. Germline V gene sequence: CDR1 SGHVS, CDR2 FNYEAQ.

The V gene is TRBV6-1, the J gene TRBJ2-2; 12 positions agree with TRBD2. The germline CDR1 and CDR2 sequences are MNHNS and SASEGT. The CDR3 is made up of 15 amino acids. The junction had 0 bases not matched to a gene; V was cut back by 4 bases and J by 3 bases. CDR3 sequence (DNA): TGTGCCAGCAGTGGACTAGCGGGGGACACCGGGGAGCTGTTTTTT. Amino acids: CASSGLAGDTGELFF.

The gene calls are TRBV7-8 and TRBJ2-3; 8 nucleotides align to TRBD1. V was clipped by 5 bases and J by 6 bases; unmatched bases: 10. The CDR3 consists of 15 residues. CDR1 is SGHVS and CDR2 is FQNEAQ in the germline V gene. The CDR3 spells CASSPRDRILDTQYF. DNA of the CDR3: TGTGCCAGCAGCCCGAGGGACAGGATTTTGGATACGCAGTATTTT. Drawing the rest from reference TRBV7-8 and TRBJ2-3, the complete variable domain is GAGVSQSPRYKVAKRGQDVALRCDPISGHVSLFWYQQALGQGPEFLTYFQNEAQLDKSGLPSDRFFAERPEGSVSTLKIQRTQQEDSAVYLCASSPRDRILDTQYFGPGTRLTVL.

This clone was found once. The rearrangement links TRBV2 to TRBJ1-1, with 7 bases fitting TRBD1. The CDR3 covers 13 residues. V trimming: 4 bases; J trimming: 2 bases; junction bases outside the gene matches: 1. Germline CDR1 is SNHLY and CDR2 is FYNNEI. The CDR3 DNA is TGTGCCAGCAGTGGACAGGGAAACACTGAAGCTTTCTTT. It codes for CASSGQGNTEAFF.

The chain has TRBV11-2 and TRBJ2-1; 9 nucleotides match TRBD2. Germline assignment: CDR1 SGHAT and CDR2 FQNNGV. The ends lost 4 bases at V and 15 bases at J; junction bases unmatched: 7. This CDR3 has 12 amino acids. The DNA for the CDR3 is TGTGCCAGCAGCTACTTTCCGGGACTAGCGTTCTTC. Translation gives CASSYFPGLAFF.

The chain recombines TRBV4-1 with TRBJ1-1; D gene uncertain. Germline assignment: CDR1 MGHRA and CDR2 YSYEKL. The CDR3 runs to 17 residues. The ends were cut back, 0 bases at V and 0 bases at J, with 14 bases in the middle. The CDR3 protein is CASSQDRSGRLNTEAFF. The CDR3 DNA follows: TGCGCCAGCAGCCAAGATCGATCTGGCAGATTGAACACTGAAGCTTTCTTT.

V gene TRBV9 combines with J gene TRBJ1-1, with D unresolved. The CDR3 runs to 14 residues. Deletions cut 0 bases from V and 7 bases from J, with 13 bases between. Germline CDR1 SGDLS, CDR2 YYNGEE. CDR3 sequence (DNA): TGTGCCAGCAGCGTAGCCGGAAAGGGCGGTGAAGCTTTCTTT. Protein product: CASSVAGKGGEAFF. The full variable domain, completed using reference TRBV9 and TRBJ1-1, is DSGVTQTPKHLITATGQRVTLRCSPRSGDLSVYWYQQSLDQGLQFLIQYYNGEERAKGNILERFSAQQFPDLHSELNLSSLELGDSALYFCASSVAGKGGEAFFGQGTRLTVV.

This chain uses TRBV4-3 with TRBJ2-7; D could derive from TRBD1 or TRBD2 (5 bases each). Germline lookup yields CDR1 LGHNA and CDR2 YSLEER. V lost 4 bases, J lost 0 bases, and 13 bases lay in between. The CDR3 sequence is 15 residues long. CDR3 amino acids: CASSLEIGTSYEQYF. Written as DNA, the CDR3 is TGCGCCAGCAGCCTCGAAATCGGGACCTCCTACGAGCAGTACTTC.

The rearrangement uses TRBV18 and TRBJ1-6; 7 bases map to TRBD1. Trimming at V came to 3 bases and at J to 15 bases, leaving 8 bases not matched to a gene. Germline assignment: CDR1 KGHSH and CDR2 LQKENI. This CDR3 spans 13 amino acids. The CDR3 is CASSPLDRLGLHF. CDR3 coding DNA: TGTGCCAGCTCACCCCTGGACAGGCTCGGCCTCCACTTT.

This chain links TRBV27 with TRBJ1-6, with TRBD1 matching 8 bases. V was pared by 3 bases and J by 1 base, with 17 bases of the junction left unmatched. CDR3 size: 21 residues. Looked up from germline, CDR1 is MNHEY and CDR2 is SMNVEV (reference sequence). The CDR3 region has the DNA TGTGCCAGCAGTTTCTATCCTGGGTTTGGGACAGGAGGATCCTATAATTCACCCCTCCACTTT. It codes for CASSFYPGFGTGGSYNSPLHF.

This chain uses TRBV6-1 with TRBJ1-1; 8 nucleotides match TRBD1. Germline CDR1 and CDR2: MNHNS and SASEGT. This CDR3 spans 14 amino acids. Trimming took 4 bases from V and 1 from J; bases not matched to a gene: 2. Here the CDR3 reads CASSVGQGNTEAFF. The CDR3 DNA is TGTGCCAGCAGTGTAGGACAGGGGAACACTGAAGCTTTCTTT.

The chain links TRBV6-1 to TRBJ1-1; D is possibly TRBD1 (6 bases). Trimming removed 4 bases at V and 6 bases at J, with 21 bases between. Germline CDR1 MNHNS, CDR2 SASEGT. This CDR3 is built from 16 residues. DNA of the CDR3: TGTGCCAGCAGTGGTACAAAATGGGGAGCAGGGGCTGAAGCTTTCTTT. Protein: CASSGTKWGAGAEAFF.

The sample holds many counts of this clone. The rearrangement joins TRBV11-3 to TRBJ1-6; D uncertain. This CDR3 spans 16 amino acids. Trimming took off 0 bases at V and 1 base at J, with 7 bases between the two ends. Germline loops: CDR1 SGHNT, CDR2 YENEEA. In DNA form, the CDR3 reads TGTGCCAGCAGCTTAGATCCGGATTCCTATAATTCACCCCTCCACTTT. Its protein product is CASSLDPDSYNSPLHF.

The chain has TRBV6-6 and TRBJ1-3; possible D gene TRBD1, 5 bases. V was cut by 6 bases and J by 6 bases, with 18 bases left in between. Germline values: CDR1 MNHNY, CDR2 SVGAGI (reference sequence). The CDR3 is 15 amino acids. The chain's CDR3 is CASRSQGAQENTIYF. CDR3 sequence (DNA): TGTGCCAGCAGATCCCAAGGGGCGCAGGAAAACACCATATATTTT.

In its sample, this clone is medium-sized. The chain has TRBV19 and TRBJ2-7; D possibly corresponds to TRBD1 (6 bases). V was pared by 6 bases and J by 4 bases, with 16 bases between. This CDR3 has 14 residues. Germline CDR1 and CDR2: LNHDA and SQIVND (reference sequence). DNA for the CDR3: TGTGCCAGTAGCCCACAGGGACCTTTTTACGAGCAGTACTTC. This sequence encodes CASSPQGPFYEQYF.

The chain has TRBV19 and TRBJ1-2; 8 bases line up with TRBD1. Germline V gene sequence: CDR1 LNHDA, CDR2 SQIVND (reference sequence). Germline trimming cut 4 bases from V and 5 bases from J; bases unmatched to any gene: 12. This CDR3 contains 16 residues. CDR3 loop: CASSKSSGGFSYGYTF. CDR3 sequence (DNA): TGTGCCAGTAGTAAGAGTTCAGGGGGCTTTTCGTATGGCTACACCTTC.

This chain uses TRBV27 with TRBJ1-3, with D possibly matching TRBD1 (6 bases). Looked up from germline, CDR1 is MNHEY and CDR2 is SMNVEV (reference sequence). V was cut by 7 bases and J by 0 bases, with 13 bases left in between. CDR3 length equals 15 residues. The DNA of the CDR3 is TGTGCCAGCACCGGACAGACTCACTCTGGAAACACCATATATTTT. It specifies CASTGQTHSGNTIYF.

The rearrangement uses TRBV29-1 and TRBJ2-3; the D gene is possibly TRBD1 (6 bases). The CDR3 sequence is 14 residues long. Trimming shortened V by 0 bases and J by 2 bases, and 9 bases separated the two germline ends. CDR1 SQVTM and CDR2 ANQGSEA come from the germline V gene. CDR3 in DNA: TGCAGCGTTGAAGAAGGGGGTTACACAGATACGCAGTATTTT. Protein: CSVEEGGYTDTQYF.

J is TRBJ1-1 and V is TRBV19; possible D gene TRBD1, 6 bases. V was cut by 6 bases and J by 8 bases, with 16 bases left in between. The CDR3 is made up of 13 amino acids. The germline CDR1 and CDR2 sequences are LNHDA and SQIVND (reference sequence). CDR3 coding DNA: TGTGCCAGTAGCCGATCGACAGGTAGGGAAGCTTTCTTT. Its translation: CASSRSTGREAFF.

The CDR3 sequence: CASSLGLAVEKLFF. The CDR3 region has the DNA TGTGCCAGCAGCTTAGGCCTGGCGGTCGAAAAACTGTTTTTT. The V and J genes are TRBV7-9 and TRBJ1-4; D not resolved. V lost 1 base and J lost 8, with 11 bases in between. CDR1 and CDR2 from the germline V gene are SEHNR and FQNEAQ (reference sequence). The CDR3 is 14 amino acids.

The chain is built from TRBV4-1 and TRBJ2-6; no reliable D call. The germline CDR1 and CDR2 sequences are MGHRA and YSYEKL. V dropped 0 bases and J dropped 0 bases, with 9 bases sitting between them. There are 17 residues in the CDR3. The DNA for the CDR3 is TGCGCCAGCAGCCAAGATGCAGGCTTCTCTGGGGCCAACGTCCTGACTTTC. This encodes CASSQDAGFSGANVLTF.